The 19 T cell receptor beta chains in this list originate from one sample, sequenced in a study of blood T cell repertoires in COVID-19. Using immunoSEQ multiplex PCR, the repertoire was profiled, and TCRdb retains in-frame clones only, with some absent. The sample lists roughly 40,000 clones, 85% occurring once. The sequencing sample was made of peripheral blood. The receptors shown here come from a human donor in a cohort sampled during active COVID-19.

This chain connects TRBV7-8 to TRBJ1-2; D call uncertain. Germline V gene lookup returns CDR1 SGHVS and CDR2 FQNEAQ. This CDR3 has 15 amino acids. V was pared by 2 bases and J by 4 bases, with 14 bases between. As DNA, the CDR3 is TGTGCCAGCAGCTTATCGAGTCCGACGGGCTATGGCTACACCTTC. It is translated as CASSLSSPTGYGYTF.

The genes are TRBV5-4 and TRBJ2-7, with a weak D call TRBD1 (5 bases). The germline CDR1 and CDR2 sequences are SGHNT and YYREEE (reference sequence). The CDR3 has 15 residues. With 2 bases removed from V and 3 bases from J, the gap between germline ends came to 15 bases. CDR3 DNA: TGTGCCAGCAGCTTAGATGGGGCCCGAGACTACGAGCAGTACTTC. This encodes CASSLDGARDYEQYF.

The chain couples TRBV5-4 to TRBJ2-2; D may be TRBD2 (5 bases). CDR1 SGHNT and CDR2 YYREEE come from the germline V gene (reference sequence). Trimming took 0 bases from V and 1 from J, leaving 7 bases between them. This CDR3 spans 15 amino acids. The CDR3 region has the DNA TGTGCCAGCAGCTTGGAGGCGGGGAACACCGGGGAGCTGTTTTTT. Translating gives CASSLEAGNTGELFF.

This sequence joins TRBV5-6 and TRBJ1-5, with TRBD1 matching 7 bases. With V trimmed by 5 bases and J by 7 bases, 9 bases remained unmatched. Germline CDR1 SGHDT, CDR2 YYEEEE. The CDR3 covers 14 residues. The CDR3 region is CASSYRDRQQPQHF. CDR3 bases: TGTGCCAGCAGTTATCGGGACAGACAACAGCCCCAGCATTTT.

The rearrangement uses TRBV10-3 and TRBJ2-3, with unresolved D. Trimming pared 2 bases from V and 1 base from J, leaving 4 bases between. There are 13 residues in the CDR3. Per germline, CDR1 ENHRY and CDR2 SYGVKD. CDR3 amino acids: CAISERGTDTQYF. For the CDR3, the DNA is TGTGCCATCAGTGAGCGGGGCACAGATACGCAGTATTTT.

This chain connects TRBV2 to TRBJ1-1; D is unclear. Trimming shortened V by 4 bases and J by 2 bases, and 8 bases separated the two germline ends. CDR3 length equals 13 residues. CDR1 is SNHLY and CDR2 is FYNNEI in the germline V gene. In DNA form, the CDR3 reads TGTGCCAGCAGTGTGGCTCCTAACACTGAAGCTTTCTTT. Amino acid sequence: CASSVAPNTEAFF.

The chain is built from TRBV9 and TRBJ2-3, with D possibly matching TRBD1 (5 bases). The ends were cut back, 1 base at V and 5 bases at J, with 8 bases in the middle. Germline V gene sequence: CDR1 SGDLS, CDR2 YYNGEE. The CDR3 totals 13 residues. CDR3 coding DNA: TGTGCCAGCAGCGTACTACAGGTAGATACGCAGTATTTT. It yields the protein CASSVLQVDTQYF.

This clone was recorded only once. V is TRBV19 and J is TRBJ2-1, with 9 nucleotides matching TRBD1. Unmatched junction bases numbered 11, after V lost 5 bases and J lost 3 bases. The CDR3 is 17 residues long. From germline, CDR1 is LNHDA and CDR2 SQIVND (reference sequence). The CDR3 bases are TGTGCCAGTAGTCTCCGTCAACAGGGGGCGCTCTACAATGAGCAGTTCTTC. Protein product: CASSLRQQGALYNEQFF.

V gene TRBV27 combines with J gene TRBJ1-2; unclear D gene. The CDR3 is 14 residues long. Germline values: CDR1 MNHEY, CDR2 SMNVEV (reference sequence). V was clipped by 0 bases and J by 5 bases, with 10 bases between them. CDR3 in DNA: TGTGCCAGCAGTTTATCAGGGCCGGGGTATGGCTACACCTTC. It specifies CASSLSGPGYGYTF.

CDR3 region: CASQPRLAANQETQYF. For the CDR3, the DNA is TGCGCCAGCCAACCCAGACTAGCGGCAAATCAAGAGACCCAGTACTTC. This chain links TRBV4-1 with TRBJ2-5, with 9 bases matching TRBD2. Looked up from germline, CDR1 is MGHRA and CDR2 is YSYEKL. Trimming at V came to 8 bases and at J to 2 bases, leaving 12 bases not matched to a gene. The CDR3 runs to 16 residues.

This clone was detected a few times. Here the CDR3 DNA reads TGTGCCAGCAGGGCCACGGGGTATAATTCACCCCTCCACTTT. Protein product: CASRATGYNSPLHF. The chain employs TRBV6-5 and TRBJ1-6; unclear D gene. CDR3 length equals 14 residues. Between the trimmed V and J ends, which lost 6 bases and 4 bases, there was a span of 10 bases. Germline loops: CDR1 MNHEY, CDR2 SVGAGI.

V is TRBV7-8 and J is TRBJ1-5; D unclear. The length of the CDR3 is 16 residues. With 5 bases removed from V and 0 bases from J, the gap between germline ends came to 14 bases. The V gene's germline CDR1 is SGHVS and CDR2 FQNEAQ. CDR3 sequence: CASSPRADYSNQPQHF. DNA of the CDR3: TGTGCCAGCAGCCCTAGAGCAGACTATAGCAATCAGCCCCAGCATTTT. Full variable domain (outside the CDR3, taken from reference TRBV7-8 and TRBJ1-5): GAGVSQSPRYKVAKRGQDVALRCDPISGHVSLFWYQQALGQGPEFLTYFQNEAQLDKSGLPSDRFFAERPEGSVSTLKIQRTQQEDSAVYLCASSPRADYSNQPQHFGDGTRLSIL.

The genes are TRBV24-1 and TRBJ2-3, with 8 bases identical to TRBD1. The CDR3 contains 16 residues. Looked up from germline, CDR1 is KGHDR and CDR2 is SFDVKD. Trimming removed 4 bases from V and 0 bases from J; junction bases left unmatched: 5. The CDR3 DNA reads TGTGCCACCAGTGAAACGAGACAGGGGAGCACAGATACGCAGTATTTT. Protein sequence: CATSETRQGSTDTQYF.

The genes are TRBV6-2 or TRBV6-3 and TRBJ2-7; no reliable D call. Germline lookup yields CDR1 MNHEY and CDR2 SVGEGT. Trimming shortened V by 6 bases and J by 4 bases, and 7 bases separated the two germline ends. CDR3 length: 11 amino acids. The CDR3 nucleotides read TGTGCCAGCAGCAACTTGTACGAGCAGTACTTC. It translates to CASSNLYEQYF.

The V and J genes are TRBV27 and TRBJ1-1; a weak D match, TRBD1 (5 bases). CDR3 length equals 15 residues. Germline V gene sequence: CDR1 MNHEY, CDR2 SMNVEV (reference sequence). The V end was cut by 5 bases, the J end by 0 bases, with 13 bases between. The CDR3 DNA follows: TGTGCCAGCAGTGGGGGGACGGGGTTGAACACTGAAGCTTTCTTT. Translation: CASSGGTGLNTEAFF.

This sequence joins TRBV18 and TRBJ1-1; the match to TRBD1 covers 8 bases. J was trimmed by 0 bases and V by 6 bases; bases with no gene match: 9. The CDR3 covers 16 residues. Germline CDR1 is KGHSH and CDR2 is LQKENI. Here the CDR3 reads CASSQTGGGMNTEAFF. DNA of the CDR3: TGTGCCAGCTCGCAAACAGGGGGTGGAATGAACACTGAAGCTTTCTTT.

The V call is TRBV2, the J call TRBJ1-1; 7 bases line up with TRBD1. CDR3 length: 14 amino acids. With V trimmed by 3 bases and J by 4 bases, 5 bases remained unmatched. Germline V gene data show CDR1 as SNHLY and CDR2 as FYNNEI. The CDR3 nucleotides are TGTGCCAGCAGTGACACCAGGGGGAGCACTGAAGCTTTCTTT. As protein: CASSDTRGSTEAFF.

The gene calls are TRBV19 and TRBJ1-1; D might be TRBD1 (6 bases). The CDR3 has 15 amino acids. Germline CDR1 and CDR2: LNHDA and SQIVND (reference sequence). Trimming pared 7 bases from V and 0 bases from J, leaving 15 bases between. The CDR3 DNA reads TGTGCCAGTACCCCCGGGGGGGGCCTGAACACTGAAGCTTTCTTT. The encoded protein is CASTPGGGLNTEAFF. The full variable domain, rest sourced from reference TRBV19 and TRBJ1-1, is DGGITQSPKYLFRKEGQNVTLSCEQNLNHDAMYWYRQDPGQGLRLIYYSQIVNDFQKGDIAEGYSVSREKKESFPLTVTSAQKNPTAFYLCASTPGGGLNTEAFFGQGTRLTVV.

This clone came up once. The rearrangement links TRBV2 to TRBJ1-2, with TRBD1 as a possible D gene (5 bases). There are 14 residues in the CDR3. V was clipped by 0 bases and J by 7 bases, with 12 bases between them. The germline V gene encodes CDR1 SNHLY and CDR2 FYNNEI. Written as DNA, the CDR3 is TGTGCCAGCAGTGAAGCGCGGGGGTTTAGTGGCTACACCTTC. Its protein product is CASSEARGFSGYTF.